This record covers a single T cell receptor beta chain. Its antigen is unknown. Germline CDR1 is GTSNPN and CDR2 is SVGIG (reference sequence). V was clipped by 0 bases and J by 2 bases, with 10 bases between them. The CDR3 runs to 15 residues. The record originates from a study of T cell responses to AZD1222 COVID-19 vaccine. Regarding the study as a whole: In a largely white British group with more females than males, clonal diversity was possibly underestimated. Vaccine-associated CD4 TCRs spanned spike, dominant at 160-218 and 743-854. Repertoires were obtained solely post-peak T cell response. Of the AZD1222 recipients, only five or six were seropositive at baseline.

This table comes from immunoSEQ multiplex PCR, and its TCRdb copy is limited to in-frame clones, with some not included. Of under 200,000 clones in the sample, roughly nine tenths were seen once. The genes are TRBV30 and TRBJ1-4; D may be TRBD1 (6 bases). This clonotype originated in an adult in good health. This sample comprised peripheral blood, obtained on day 0 of AZD1222 vaccination. The CDR3 DNA reads as TGTGCCTGGAGTGTTGGCAGGGGCACTAATGAAAAACTGTTTTTT. Translating gives CAWSVGRGTNEKLFF.